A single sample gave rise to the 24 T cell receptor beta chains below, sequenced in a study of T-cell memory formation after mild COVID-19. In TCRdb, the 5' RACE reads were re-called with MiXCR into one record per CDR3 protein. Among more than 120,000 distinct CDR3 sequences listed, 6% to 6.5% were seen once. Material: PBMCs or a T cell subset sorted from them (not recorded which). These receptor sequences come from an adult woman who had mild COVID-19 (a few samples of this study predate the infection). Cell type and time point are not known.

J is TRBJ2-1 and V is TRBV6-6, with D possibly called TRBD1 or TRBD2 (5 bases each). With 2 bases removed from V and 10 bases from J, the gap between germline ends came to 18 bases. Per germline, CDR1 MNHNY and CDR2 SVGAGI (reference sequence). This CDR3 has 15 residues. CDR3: CASSYGAGSMGEQFF. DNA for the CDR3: TGTGCCAGCAGTTACGGGGCAGGGAGCATGGGAGAGCAGTTCTTC.

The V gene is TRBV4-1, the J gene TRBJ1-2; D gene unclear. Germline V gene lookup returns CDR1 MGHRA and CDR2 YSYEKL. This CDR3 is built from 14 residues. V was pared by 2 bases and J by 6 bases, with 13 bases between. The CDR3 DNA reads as TGCGCCAGCAGCCAATTATCTCGGGGAGATGGCTACACCTTC. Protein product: CASSQLSRGDGYTF.

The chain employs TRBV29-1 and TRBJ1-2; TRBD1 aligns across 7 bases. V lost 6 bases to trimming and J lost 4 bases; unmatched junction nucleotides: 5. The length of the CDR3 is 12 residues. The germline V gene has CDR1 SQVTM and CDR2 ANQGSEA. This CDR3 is CSVLRQGYGYTF. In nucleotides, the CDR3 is TGCAGCGTCCTGAGACAGGGCTATGGCTACACCTTC.

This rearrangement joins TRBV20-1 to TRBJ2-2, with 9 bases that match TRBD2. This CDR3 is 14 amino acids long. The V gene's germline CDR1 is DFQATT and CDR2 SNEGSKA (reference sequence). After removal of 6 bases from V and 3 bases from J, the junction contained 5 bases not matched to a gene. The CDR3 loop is CSAVAGVDTGELFF. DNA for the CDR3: TGCAGTGCCGTAGCGGGAGTAGACACCGGGGAGCTGTTTTTT.

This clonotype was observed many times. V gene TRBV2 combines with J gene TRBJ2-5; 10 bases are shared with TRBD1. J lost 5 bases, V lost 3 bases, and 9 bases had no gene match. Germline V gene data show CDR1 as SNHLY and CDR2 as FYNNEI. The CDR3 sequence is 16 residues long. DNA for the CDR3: TGTGCCAGCAGTGATGACGGGACAGGGGTCGGTGAGACCCAGTACTTC. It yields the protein CASSDDGTGVGETQYF.

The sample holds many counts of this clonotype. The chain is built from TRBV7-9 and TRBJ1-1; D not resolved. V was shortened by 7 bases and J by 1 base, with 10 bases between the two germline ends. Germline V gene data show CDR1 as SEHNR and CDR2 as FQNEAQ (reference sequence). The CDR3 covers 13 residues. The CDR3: CASTAVPNTEAFF. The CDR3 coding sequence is TGTGCCAGCACCGCCGTTCCGAACACTGAAGCTTTCTTT.

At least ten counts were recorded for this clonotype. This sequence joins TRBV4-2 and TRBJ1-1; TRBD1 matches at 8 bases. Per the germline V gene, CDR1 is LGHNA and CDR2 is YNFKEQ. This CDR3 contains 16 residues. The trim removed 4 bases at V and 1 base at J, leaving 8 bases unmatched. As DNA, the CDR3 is TGTGCCAGCAGCCGAAGTGGGACAGGCGCGAACACTGAAGCTTTCTTT. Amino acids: CASSRSGTGANTEAFF.

CDR3 sequence reads: CASSQRVQETEAFF. Written as DNA, the CDR3 is TGTGCCAGCTCGCAACGGGTACAGGAGACTGAAGCTTTCTTT. This chain connects TRBV18 to TRBJ1-1; D perhaps matches TRBD1 (5 bases). With 6 bases removed from V and 5 bases from J, the gap between germline ends came to 16 bases. The CDR3 consists of 14 residues. The germline gives CDR1 KGHSH, CDR2 LQKENI.

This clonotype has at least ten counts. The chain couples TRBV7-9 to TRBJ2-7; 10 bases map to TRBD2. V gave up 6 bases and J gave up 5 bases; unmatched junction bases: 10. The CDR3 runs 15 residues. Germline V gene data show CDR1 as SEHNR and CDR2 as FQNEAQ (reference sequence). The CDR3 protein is CASRKAGGPPDEQYF. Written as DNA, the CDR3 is TGTGCCAGCAGGAAAGCGGGAGGGCCCCCGGACGAGCAGTACTTC.

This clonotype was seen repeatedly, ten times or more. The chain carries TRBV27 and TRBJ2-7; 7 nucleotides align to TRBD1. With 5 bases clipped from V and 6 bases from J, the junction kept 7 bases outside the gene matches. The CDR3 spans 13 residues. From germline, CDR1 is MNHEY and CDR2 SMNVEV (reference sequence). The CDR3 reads CASSTRQGFEQYF. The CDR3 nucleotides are TGTGCCAGCAGTACACGACAGGGTTTCGAGCAGTACTTC.

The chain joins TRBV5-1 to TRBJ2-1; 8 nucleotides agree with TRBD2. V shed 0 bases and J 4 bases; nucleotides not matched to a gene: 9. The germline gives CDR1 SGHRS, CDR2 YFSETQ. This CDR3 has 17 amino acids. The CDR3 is CASSLEGSGMRYNEQFF. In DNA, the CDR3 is TGCGCCAGCAGCTTGGAGGGTAGCGGGATGAGGTACAATGAGCAGTTCTTC.

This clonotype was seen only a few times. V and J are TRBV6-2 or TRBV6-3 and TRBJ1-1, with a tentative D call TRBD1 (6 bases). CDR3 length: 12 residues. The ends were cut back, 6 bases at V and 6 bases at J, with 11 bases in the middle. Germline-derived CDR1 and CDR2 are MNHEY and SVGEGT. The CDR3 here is CASSITGSEAFF. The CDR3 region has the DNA TGTGCCAGCAGCATAACAGGGTCTGAAGCTTTCTTT.

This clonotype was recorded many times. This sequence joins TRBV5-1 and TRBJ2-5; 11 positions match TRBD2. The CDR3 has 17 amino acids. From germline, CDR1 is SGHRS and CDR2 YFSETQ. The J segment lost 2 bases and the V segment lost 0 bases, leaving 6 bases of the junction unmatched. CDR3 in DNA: TGCGCCAGCAGCTTGGCCCTAGCGGGGGGTCCACAAGAGACCCAGTACTTC. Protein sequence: CASSLALAGGPQETQYF.

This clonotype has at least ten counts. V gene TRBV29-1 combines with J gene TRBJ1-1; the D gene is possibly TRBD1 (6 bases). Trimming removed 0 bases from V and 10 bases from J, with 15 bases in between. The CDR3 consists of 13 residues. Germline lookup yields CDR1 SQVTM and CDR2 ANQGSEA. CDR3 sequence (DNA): TGCAGCGTTGAAGATAACACAGGGTTAGCAGCTTTCTTT. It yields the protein CSVEDNTGLAAFF. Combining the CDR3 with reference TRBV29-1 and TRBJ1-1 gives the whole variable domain SAVISQKPSRDICQRGTSLTIQCQVDSQVTMMFWYRQQPGQSLTLIATANQGSEATYESGFVIDKFPISRPNLTFSTLTVSNMSPEDSSIYLCSVEDNTGLAAFFGQGTRLTVV.

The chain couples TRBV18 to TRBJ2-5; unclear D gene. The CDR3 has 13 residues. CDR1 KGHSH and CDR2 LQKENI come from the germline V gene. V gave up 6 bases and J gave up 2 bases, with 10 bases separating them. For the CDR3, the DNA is TGTGCCAGCTCCCCTCTCGGTCAAGAGACCCAGTACTTC. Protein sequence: CASSPLGQETQYF.

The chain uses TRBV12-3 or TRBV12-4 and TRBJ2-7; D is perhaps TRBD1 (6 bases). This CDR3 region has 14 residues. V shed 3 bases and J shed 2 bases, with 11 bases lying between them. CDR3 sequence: CASSFLGAPYEQYF. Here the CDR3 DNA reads TGTGCCAGCAGTTTTTTGGGGGCTCCCTACGAGCAGTACTTC.

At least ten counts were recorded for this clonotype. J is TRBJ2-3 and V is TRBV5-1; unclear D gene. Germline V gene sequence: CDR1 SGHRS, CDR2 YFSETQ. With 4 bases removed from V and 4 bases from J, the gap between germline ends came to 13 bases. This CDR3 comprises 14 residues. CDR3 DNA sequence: TGCGCCAGCAGCCTATTGGTTCAAGCAGATACGCAGTATTTT. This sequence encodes CASSLLVQADTQYF. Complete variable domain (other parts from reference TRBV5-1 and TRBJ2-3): KAGVTQTPRYLIKTRGQQVTLSCSPISGHRSVSWYQQTPGQGLQFLFEYFSETQRNKGNFPGRFSGRQFSNSRSEMNVSTLELGDSALYLCASSLLVQADTQYFGPGTRLTVL.

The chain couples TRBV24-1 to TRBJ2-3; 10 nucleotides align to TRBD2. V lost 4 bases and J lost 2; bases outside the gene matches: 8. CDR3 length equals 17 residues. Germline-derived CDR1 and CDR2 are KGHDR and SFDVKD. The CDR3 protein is CATSDPTSGITTDTQYF. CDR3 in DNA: TGTGCCACCAGTGACCCTACTAGCGGGATTACCACAGATACGCAGTATTTT.

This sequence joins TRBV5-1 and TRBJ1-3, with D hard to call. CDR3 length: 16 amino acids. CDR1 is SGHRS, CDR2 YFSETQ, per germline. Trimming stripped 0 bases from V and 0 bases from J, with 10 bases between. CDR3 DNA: TGCGCCAGCAGCTTGGGAGCAGCCAGCTCTGGAAACACCATATATTTT. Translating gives CASSLGAASSGNTIYF.

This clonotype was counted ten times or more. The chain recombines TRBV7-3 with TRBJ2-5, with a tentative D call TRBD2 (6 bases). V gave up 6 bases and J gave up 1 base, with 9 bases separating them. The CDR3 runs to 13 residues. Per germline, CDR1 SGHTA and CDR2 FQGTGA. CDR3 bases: TGTGCCAGCAGTCAGGGAGGCCAAGAGACCCAGTACTTC. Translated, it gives CASSQGGQETQYF.

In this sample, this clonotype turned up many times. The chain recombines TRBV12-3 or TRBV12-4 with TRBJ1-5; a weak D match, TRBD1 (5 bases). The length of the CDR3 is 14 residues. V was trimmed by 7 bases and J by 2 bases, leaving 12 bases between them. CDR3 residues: CASTLGGGNQPQHF. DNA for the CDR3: TGTGCCAGCACCCTGGGGGGGGGCAATCAGCCCCAGCATTTT.

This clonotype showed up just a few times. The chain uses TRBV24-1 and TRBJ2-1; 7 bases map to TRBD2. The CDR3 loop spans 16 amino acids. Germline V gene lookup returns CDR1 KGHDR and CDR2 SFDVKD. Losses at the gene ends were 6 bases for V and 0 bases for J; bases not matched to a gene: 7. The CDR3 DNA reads TGTGCCACCAGTCGCCCGGGCGGGAGCTCCTACAATGAGCAGTTCTTC. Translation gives CATSRPGGSSYNEQFF.

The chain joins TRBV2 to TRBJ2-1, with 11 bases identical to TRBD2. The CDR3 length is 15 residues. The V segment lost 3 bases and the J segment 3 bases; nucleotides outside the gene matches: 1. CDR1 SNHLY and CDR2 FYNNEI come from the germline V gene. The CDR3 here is CASSDGLAGYNEQFF. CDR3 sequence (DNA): TGTGCCAGCAGTGATGGACTAGCGGGCTACAATGAGCAGTTCTTC.

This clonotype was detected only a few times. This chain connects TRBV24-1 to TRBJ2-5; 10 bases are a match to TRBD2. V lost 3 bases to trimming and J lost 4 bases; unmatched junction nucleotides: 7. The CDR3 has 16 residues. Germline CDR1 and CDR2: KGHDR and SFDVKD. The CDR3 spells CATSDSGRARGETQYF. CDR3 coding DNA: TGTGCCACCAGTGATAGCGGGAGGGCCCGGGGAGAGACCCAGTACTTC.